This TCR beta chain stems from a study of T cell responses to AZD1222 COVID-19 vaccine. Libraries were prepared by immunoSEQ multiplex PCR; TCRdb keeps only in-frame clonotypes and omits some of them. The sample comprises about 68,000 clones, approximately 90% of which are singletons, and about 2.7% rests with the top ten. The germline V gene has CDR1 SGHAT and CDR2 FQDESV (reference sequence). V was clipped by 5 bases and J by 7 bases, with 17 bases between them. This CDR3 spans 15 amino acids. The rearrangement links TRBV11-1 to TRBJ1-4; TRBD1 is a possible D gene (5 bases). Sequences were derived from peripheral blood, sampled on day 0 of AZD1222 vaccination. This sequence was found in an adult in good health. CDR3 region: CASSPEGLVGEKLFF. The DNA for the CDR3 is TGTGCCAGCAGCCCCGAGGGGTTGGTTGGTGAAAAACTGTTTTTT.